Below are 26 T cell receptor beta chains sequenced from a single sample in a study of post-analysis software for immune sequencing data (dated by TCRdb to the mid-2010s). Their antigen targets remain unknown. Libraries were constructed by PCR. The data were produced on an Illumina HiSeq 2500. To reduce PCR and sequencing biases, unique molecular identifiers were incorporated into the TCR beta cDNA libraries. TCRdb passed the public sequencing reads through fastp at Q25 and MiXCR, retaining productive beta sequences. Duplicate CDR3 protein sequences are folded into a single record with the most common DNA and genes. This sample lists approximately 350,000 distinct CDR3 sequences; roughly 30% were detected once. The ten largest clones capture under 15% of the sample. Overall study results and their limits: A few TRBV segments, including TRBV5-6, TRBV5-1 and TRBV20-1, were significantly more frequent in patients than controls.

The sample was blood. The receptors originated from a girl between 10 and 17 years old with multiple sclerosis.

This clonotype was counted between two and nine times. The genes are TRBV29-1 and TRBJ2-7, with D maybe TRBD2 (6 bases). Trimming shortened V by 4 bases and J by 2 bases, and 9 bases separated the two germline ends. Germline V gives CDR1 SQVTM, CDR2 ANQGSEA. CDR3 length: 12 amino acids. The CDR3 here is CSVVSGAYEQYF. The CDR3 nucleotides are TGCAGCGTTGTTTCGGGGGCCTACGAGCAGTACTTC.

The table lists this clonotype with many counts. The chain is built from TRBV12-3 or TRBV12-4 and TRBJ2-3; D uncertain. The ends were cut back, 2 bases at V and 6 bases at J, with 3 bases in the middle. This CDR3 spans 11 amino acids. DNA for the CDR3: TGTGCCAGCAGTTTATACGATACGCAGTATTTT. Protein: CASSLYDTQYF.

This clonotype was seen a handful of times. V gene TRBV20-1 combines with J gene TRBJ2-7; a weak D match, TRBD1 (5 bases). V was shortened by 3 bases and J by 4 bases, with 25 bases between the two germline ends. Germline V gives CDR1 DFQATT, CDR2 SNEGSKA (reference sequence). CDR3 length: 17 amino acids. CDR3 region: CSASSWTNPQALYEQYF. CDR3 nucleotides: TGCAGTGCTAGTTCCTGGACCAACCCACAGGCCCTTTACGAGCAGTACTTC.

V is TRBV15 and J is TRBJ2-7, with D possibly being TRBD1 or TRBD2 (5 bases each). V was clipped by 0 bases and J by 2 bases, with 14 bases between them. Germline values: CDR1 LNHNV, CDR2 YYDKDF (reference sequence). This CDR3 is built from 16 residues. The CDR3 sequence: CATSRDQAGRAYEQYF. The CDR3 DNA sequence: TGTGCCACCAGCAGAGATCAGGCGGGCAGGGCCTACGAGCAGTACTTC.

The chain is built from TRBV25-1 and TRBJ2-5; no definite D call. The germline V and J ends were trimmed by 0 bases and 11 bases, with 13 bases remaining between them. This CDR3 is 13 amino acids long. CDR1 MGHDK and CDR2 SYGVNS come from the germline V gene. CDR3 amino acids: CASSEYKQQEQYF. CDR3 DNA sequence: TGTGCCAGCAGTGAATATAAACAGCAGGAGCAGTACTTC.

The V gene is TRBV20-1, the J gene TRBJ2-1; 7 nucleotides line up with TRBD1. V was pared by 5 bases and J by 5 bases, with 6 bases of the junction left unmatched. This CDR3 region has 13 residues. Germline CDR1 is DFQATT and CDR2 is SNEGSKA (reference sequence). The DNA of the CDR3 is TGCAGTGCTGCCGGGACAGTTGACAATGAGCAGTTCTTC. Protein product: CSAAGTVDNEQFF.

The gene calls are TRBV20-1 and TRBJ2-5, with TRBD2 matching over 10 bases. TRBJ2-7 matches the DNA end more closely, so the J call is doubtful. The CDR3 loop spans 14 amino acids. Per germline, CDR1 DFQATT and CDR2 SNEGSKA (reference sequence). CDR3 coding DNA: TGCAGTGCTCAAAGCGGGGGGGTAAACTACGAGCAGTACTTC. Amino acid sequence: CSAQSGGVNYEQYF.

This clonotype came up a few times. The chain links TRBV5-1 to TRBJ1-2, with D tentatively TRBD1 (6 bases). V gave up 3 bases and J gave up 3 bases, with 9 bases separating them. Germline assignment: CDR1 SGHRS and CDR2 YFSETQ. This CDR3 is built from 13 residues. CDR3 bases: TGCGCCAGCAGCTATGGACAGTACTATGGCTACACCTTC. Translating gives CASSYGQYYGYTF.

Comments on this clonotype: The CDR3 carries no conserved terminal phenylalanine or tryptophan, so it likely arises from a read error. The chain joins TRBV20-1 to TRBJ2-1, with 11 positions matching TRBD2. J was trimmed by 7 bases and V by 6 bases; bases with no gene match: 8. The CDR3 covers 14 residues. Germline V gives CDR1 DFQATT, CDR2 SNEGSKA (reference sequence). CDR3 nucleotides: TGCAGTGCGAAGACTAGCGGGAATTATAATGAGCAGTTCGTC. The encoded protein is CSAKTSGNYNEQFV.

Here the CDR3 reads CSVEEGKGAWGYTF. CDR3 coding DNA: TGCAGCGTTGAAGAAGGGAAAGGGGCATGGGGCTACACCTTC. The chain uses TRBV29-1 and TRBJ1-2, with D possibly being TRBD1 (5 bases). Germline lookup yields CDR1 SQVTM and CDR2 ANQGSEA. CDR3 length equals 14 residues. Trimming pared 0 bases from V and 8 bases from J, leaving 16 bases between.

A single count supports this clonotype. The rearrangement uses TRBV20-1 and TRBJ2-1; TRBD2 might be the D (5 bases). Germline V gene data show CDR1 as DFQATT and CDR2 as SNEGSKA (reference sequence). The CDR3 totals 10 residues. Trimming left V 5 bases short and J 10 bases short, with 9 bases between. CDR3 loop: CSALRGEQFF. CDR3 in DNA: TGCAGTGCTCTTAGAGGGGAGCAGTTCTTC.

This clonotype was seen only a few times. This chain links TRBV7-9 with TRBJ2-7, with TRBD1 as a possible D gene (5 bases). In germline, CDR1 is SEHNR, CDR2 FQNEAQ (reference sequence). This CDR3 region has 12 residues. The ends were cut back, 5 bases at V and 3 bases at J, with 8 bases in the middle. CDR3 DNA sequence: TGTGCCAGCAGCCCGGACAACTACGAGCAGTACTTC. Its protein product is CASSPDNYEQYF.

The chain combines TRBV7-2 with TRBJ2-7; no reliable D call. Deletions cut 0 bases from V and 7 bases from J, with 7 bases between. Germline V CDR1 and CDR2: SGHTA, FQGNSA. This CDR3 region has 12 residues. Written as DNA, the CDR3 is TGTGCCAGCAGCTTAGCCCCCGGGGAGCAGTACTTC. Translated, it gives CASSLAPGEQYF.

The chain is built from TRBV4-2 and TRBJ1-1; no clear D. The CDR3 runs 14 residues. CDR1 is LGHNA, CDR2 YNFKEQ, per germline. Trimming shortened V by 7 bases and J by 1 base, and 13 bases separated the two germline ends. CDR3 sequence reads: CASTNGDSNTEAFF. DNA for the CDR3: TGTGCCAGCACCAACGGGGATTCGAACACTGAAGCTTTCTTT.

The table lists this clonotype with a few counts. This sequence joins TRBV20-1 and TRBJ1-2, with 10 bases fitting TRBD1. The germline gives CDR1 DFQATT, CDR2 SNEGSKA (reference sequence). The junction had 8 bases not matched to a gene; V was cut back by 0 bases and J by 7 bases. This CDR3 is 15 amino acids long. CDR3 sequence reads: CSARDPRDRGFGYTF. CDR3 bases: TGCAGTGCTAGAGACCCCCGGGACAGGGGTTTTGGCTACACCTTC.

This chain connects TRBV20-1 to TRBJ2-5; TRBD1 aligns across 7 bases. After removal of 4 bases from V and 4 bases from J, the junction contained 9 bases not matched to a gene. CDR1 is DFQATT and CDR2 is SNEGSKA in the germline V gene (reference sequence). This CDR3 is 14 amino acids long. CDR3 bases: TGCAGTGCTAATGCTGACAGGGTAGGAGAGACCCAGTACTTC. This encodes CSANADRVGETQYF.

The chain couples TRBV27 to TRBJ1-2; 7 bases fit TRBD1. The CDR3 consists of 15 residues. The trim removed 4 bases at V and 5 bases at J, leaving 10 bases unmatched. CDR1 MNHEY and CDR2 SMNVEV come from the germline V gene (reference sequence). The CDR3 nucleotides read TGTGCCAGCAGTTCTCGACAGGGTCTCCAGTATGGCTACACCTTC. This encodes CASSSRQGLQYGYTF.

V and J are TRBV18 and TRBJ2-5; weak D call: TRBD1 (5 bases). The CDR3 totals 14 residues. The germline CDR1 and CDR2 sequences are KGHSH and LQKENI. V was pared by 3 bases and J by 5 bases, with 13 bases between. The CDR3 loop is CASSPRQRRETQYF. The CDR3 DNA follows: TGTGCCAGCTCACCCCGACAGAGAAGGGAGACCCAGTACTTC.

This clonotype has more than one count but fewer than ten. V gene TRBV20-1 combines with J gene TRBJ1-2; TRBD1 might be the D (5 bases). Germline V gene data show CDR1 as DFQATT and CDR2 as SNEGSKA (reference sequence). The CDR3 runs to 15 residues. Trimming removed 4 bases from V and 8 bases from J, with 23 bases in between. This chain's CDR3 is CSAIVGTGGSWGYTF. Written as DNA, the CDR3 is TGCAGTGCTATAGTCGGGACCGGTGGGTCTTGGGGCTACACCTTC.

This chain connects TRBV3-1 to TRBJ1-4; D may be TRBD1 (6 bases). The V gene lost 0 bases and the J gene lost 10 bases, with 15 bases spanning the gap. Germline lookup yields CDR1 LGHDT and CDR2 YNNKEL (reference sequence). This CDR3 has 15 amino acids. The CDR3 DNA reads as TGTGCCAGCAGCCAAGATTGGGGGGCGCCGGGAAAACTGTTTTTT. Protein sequence: CASSQDWGAPGKLFF.

This clonotype occurred a few times. CDR3 protein: CASSYDRDNSPLHF. In nucleotides, the CDR3 is TGTGCCAGCAGCTACGACAGAGATAATTCACCCCTCCACTTT. This chain links TRBV7-3 with TRBJ1-6; a weak D match, TRBD1 (5 bases). Germline V lookup: CDR1 SGHTA, CDR2 FQGTGA. Trimming stripped 4 bases from V and 5 bases from J, with 9 bases between. The CDR3 extends over 14 amino acids.

The chain links TRBV21-1 to TRBJ1-4; TRBD1, the D gene given by the table, was not confirmed from the DNA. TRBV21-1 is assigned pseudogene status. The CDR3 is 15 residues long. DNA for the CDR3: TGTGCCAGCAGCAAAAAGGGACAGACTAATGAAAAACTGTTTTTT. Protein sequence: CASSKKGQTNEKLFF.

A note on this clonotype: The junction shows a germline mismatch at one end, possibly a read error. V usage is TRBV7-7 and J usage is TRBJ1-5; D is perhaps TRBD1 (6 bases). CDR3 length equals 13 residues. Germline V CDR1 and CDR2: SSHAT, FNYEAQ (reference sequence). Written as DNA, the CDR3 is TGTGCTAGCAGCCTAGACAGGAACCAGCCCCAGCATTTT. Residues: CASSLDRNQPQHF.

The sample holds a few counts of this clonotype. The rearrangement links TRBV18 to TRBJ2-7, with no clear D. The ends were cut back, 3 bases at V and 2 bases at J, with 5 bases in the middle. Germline V CDR1 and CDR2: KGHSH, LQKENI. This CDR3 has 12 amino acids. CDR3 nucleotide sequence: TGTGCCAGCTCACCCCGGGCCTACGAGCAGTACTTC. Translated, it gives CASSPRAYEQYF.

The J gene is TRBJ2-7, the V gene TRBV5-1; D gene uncertain. The germline V and J ends were trimmed by 1 base and 0 bases, with 2 bases remaining between them. This CDR3 comprises 12 residues. Germline lookup yields CDR1 SGHRS and CDR2 YFSETQ. The CDR3 region is CASSLPSYEQYF. CDR3 sequence (DNA): TGCGCCAGCAGCTTGCCCTCCTACGAGCAGTACTTC.

This clonotype was recorded at least ten times. V and J are TRBV6-5 and TRBJ1-2, with D hard to call. Per the germline V gene, CDR1 is MNHEY and CDR2 is SVGAGI. Trimming took off 7 bases at V and 5 bases at J, with 17 bases between the two ends. The CDR3 extends over 14 amino acids. CDR3 sequence: CASKPGDWYYGYTF. The CDR3 DNA sequence: TGTGCCAGCAAGCCAGGAGATTGGTATTATGGCTACACCTTC.